The 24 T cell receptor beta chains in this list originate from one sample, sequenced in a study of post-analysis software for immune sequencing data. Carried by the TCR beta cDNA libraries were unique molecular identifiers. TCRdb re-called the PCR reads with MiXCR, one entry per CDR3 protein. The sample includes roughly 580,000 distinct CDR3 sequences, about 44% of them seen just once. Whole-study findings and limits: Higher frequency in patients than in controls was seen for roughly five TRBV segments, with TRBV5-6, TRBV5-1 and TRBV20-1 among them.

Their target antigens are unknown. What was sequenced was blood. These receptors all stem from a girl aged 10 to 17 with multiple sclerosis.

This chain uses TRBV12-3 or TRBV12-4 with TRBJ2-5; no clear D. The length of the CDR3 is 13 residues. Trimming left V 2 bases short and J 4 bases short, with 8 bases between. The CDR3 loop reads CASSLNKGETQYF. DNA of the CDR3: TGTGCCAGCAGTTTAAACAAGGGAGAGACCCAGTACTTC.

The chain is built from TRBV20-1 and TRBJ1-1; a weak D match, TRBD1 (6 bases). CDR1 and CDR2 from the germline V gene are DFQATT and SNEGSKA (reference sequence). The length of the CDR3 is 14 residues. V lost 1 base, J lost 3 bases, and 12 bases lay in between. CDR3 sequence (DNA): TGCAGTGCTAGAGGTGGGGGCCGGGACACTGAAGCTTTCTTT. Translated: CSARGGGRDTEAFF.

The rearrangement links TRBV5-6 to TRBJ1-2, with TRBD1 matching 7 bases. V trimming: 4 bases; J trimming: 1 base; junction bases outside the gene matches: 10. This CDR3 region has 16 residues. Per the germline V gene, CDR1 is SGHDT and CDR2 is YYEEEE. CDR3 loop: CASSPGTAALNYGYTF. For the CDR3, the DNA is TGTGCCAGCAGCCCGGGGACAGCCGCTCTTAACTATGGCTACACCTTC.

This clonotype was counted only a few times. DNA for the CDR3: TGTGCCAGTACGATCGGGGGGGCGCCCAGCAATCAGCCCCAGCATTTT. Translated: CASTIGGAPSNQPQHF. The chain has TRBV19 and TRBJ1-5, with TRBD1 as a possible D gene (6 bases). This CDR3 spans 16 amino acids. Germline V gene sequence: CDR1 LNHDA, CDR2 SQIVND (reference sequence). Trimming pared 7 bases from V and 1 base from J, leaving 17 bases between.

A word on this clonotype: A much larger clone differs from this one at a single base, so this may be a read error. The gene calls are TRBV12-3 or TRBV12-4 and TRBJ1-1; TRBD1 matches at 7 bases. The ends lost 6 bases at V and 4 bases at J; junction bases unmatched: 8. The CDR3 runs to 14 residues. DNA of the CDR3: TGTGCCAGCAGCTCGACAGGGTGGGGCACTGAAGCTTTCTTT. This gives the protein CASSSTGWGTEAFF.

This clonotype was recorded a few times. This chain connects TRBV12-3 or TRBV12-4 to TRBJ2-1, with 9 bases identical to TRBD2. CDR3 length: 18 residues. With 1 base clipped from V and 8 bases from J, the junction kept 15 bases outside the gene matches. The DNA of the CDR3 is TGTGCCAGCAGTTTAGACGTGGTACTAGCGGGTCCCCGGTATGAGCAGTTCTTC. Encoded protein: CASSLDVVLAGPRYEQFF.

J is TRBJ1-6 and V is TRBV29-1; the D gene is possibly TRBD1 (6 bases). The CDR3 is 12 residues long. CDR1 and CDR2 (germline): SQVTM, ANQGSEA. CDR3 region: CGGYAEGSPLHF. CDR3 nucleotide sequence: TGCGGGGGCTACGCGGAGGGTTCACCCCTCCACTTT. The full variable domain, rest sourced from reference TRBV29-1 and TRBJ1-6, is SAVISQKPSRDICQRGTSLTIQCQVDSQVTMMFWYRQQPGQSLTLIATANQGSEATYESGFVIDKFPISRPNLTFSTLTVSNMSPEDSSIYLCGGYAEGSPLHFGNGTRLTVT.

In the case of this clonotype: No DNA is shown, since the ends of the CDR3 on it are uncertain; the CDR3 is the one TCRdb lists. The J gene is TRBJ2-7, the V gene TRBV21-1. TRBV21-1 constitutes a pseudogene. Termini included, the CDR3 measures 13 amino acids. CDR3 sequence: CASRSYVCDEQYF.

The chain joins TRBV18 to TRBJ2-4; 10 nucleotides line up with TRBD1. The end of the DNA aligns better with TRBJ2-7, so the J call may be wrong. Looked up from germline, CDR1 is KGHSH and CDR2 is LQKENI. The CDR3 loop spans 16 amino acids. The CDR3 loop is CASSPPVTGGPYEQYF. The CDR3 region has the DNA TGTGCCAGCTCACCACCGGTGACAGGGGGCCCCTACGAGCAGTACTTC.

The rearrangement links TRBV14 to TRBJ2-7, with D perhaps TRBD2 (6 bases). This CDR3 contains 12 residues. Trimming cost V 8 bases and J 3 bases, with 11 bases left between them. Germline V CDR1 and CDR2: SGHDN, FVKESK. The CDR3 loop reads CASRGSGYEQYF. The DNA of the CDR3 is TGTGCCAGCCGGGGGTCAGGCTACGAGCAGTACTTC.

In its sample, this clonotype was seen a few times. This chain links TRBV24-1 with TRBJ2-7, with 15 bases lining up with TRBD2. CDR1 and CDR2 from the germline V gene are KGHDR and SFDVKD. V dropped 3 bases and J dropped 10; count of bases not matched to a gene: 9. This CDR3 comprises 16 residues. CDR3 coding DNA: TGTGCCACCAGTGATCCGGGACTAGCGGGAGGCCGCCCCCAGTACTTC. As protein: CATSDPGLAGGRPQYF.

This chain connects TRBV10-3 to TRBJ2-7; TRBD2 is a possible D gene (6 bases). The CDR3 runs to 15 residues. The V end lost 11 bases, the J end lost 4 bases, and 24 bases lay between the germline ends. Per germline, CDR1 ENHRY and CDR2 SYGVKD. The chain's CDR3 is CASAYSLAEEYEQYF. The DNA for the CDR3 is TGTGCCTCCGCCTACAGCTTAGCGGAGGAATACGAGCAGTACTTC.

A few counts support this clonotype. The chain carries TRBV10-3 and TRBJ2-2, with 10 bases that match TRBD2. The CDR3 runs to 20 residues. Germline V CDR1 and CDR2: ENHRY, SYGVKD. Germline trimming cut 3 bases from V and 0 bases from J; bases unmatched to any gene: 13. The CDR3 spells CAISDPDLTGTSANTGELFF. In DNA, the CDR3 is TGTGCCATCAGTGACCCCGACCTGACCGGGACTAGCGCGAACACCGGGGAGCTGTTTTTT.

The CDR3 protein is CASSLVTSVGYNEQFF. CDR3 bases: TGCGCCAGCAGCTTGGTAACTAGCGTGGGTTACAATGAGCAGTTCTTC. The chain carries TRBV5-1 and TRBJ2-1; 7 bases match TRBD2. V trimming: 0 bases; J trimming: 4 bases; junction bases outside the gene matches: 7. CDR1 is SGHRS and CDR2 is YFSETQ in the germline V gene. CDR3 length: 16 residues.

This clonotype showed up just a few times. The chain carries TRBV10-3 and TRBJ2-7; no clear D. This CDR3 has 14 amino acids. V lost 3 bases to trimming and J lost 5 bases, with 14 bases between them. Germline CDR1 reads ENHRY; CDR2 reads SYGVKD. The CDR3 DNA reads as TGTGCCATCAGTGAAATGGAAGGGCAAGACGAGCAGTACTTC. It translates to CAISEMEGQDEQYF.

CDR3 residues: CASSQASRGRTYEQYF. The CDR3 DNA follows: TGTGCCAGCAGCCAAGCAAGTCGCGGGAGGACCTACGAGCAGTACTTC. The chain joins TRBV3-1 to TRBJ2-7, with TRBD2 matching over 8 bases. Germline V gene data show CDR1 as LGHDT and CDR2 as YNNKEL (reference sequence). After removal of 1 base from V and 2 bases from J, the junction contained 7 bases not matched to a gene. The CDR3 is 16 residues long.

This clonotype came up a few times. This sequence joins TRBV12-3 or TRBV12-4 and TRBJ2-7; D unclear. Trimming shortened V by 6 bases and J by 2 bases, and 8 bases separated the two germline ends. This CDR3 has 12 amino acids. The CDR3 nucleotides read TGTGCCAGCAGCCATTCGACCTACGAGCAGTACTTC. This translates into CASSHSTYEQYF.

This clonotype was seen a few times. V gene TRBV7-8 combines with J gene TRBJ2-5; 12 bases fit TRBD1. This CDR3 spans 16 amino acids. The germline CDR1 and CDR2 sequences are SGHVS and FQNEAQ. After removal of 5 bases from V and 4 bases from J, the junction contained 8 bases not matched to a gene. CDR3 in DNA: TGTGCCAGCAGCCAAAATCGGGACAGGGGGCGAGAGACCCAGTACTTC. It yields the protein CASSQNRDRGRETQYF.

V gene TRBV10-3 combines with J gene TRBJ2-3, with 7 bases fitting TRBD2. This CDR3 comprises 15 residues. Germline V lookup: CDR1 ENHRY, CDR2 SYGVKD. V was clipped by 8 bases and J by 1 base; unmatched bases: 9. In nucleotides, the CDR3 is TGTGCCATCCGAGTGGTCCGGGGGGGCACAGATACGCAGTATTTT. Its translation is CAIRVVRGGTDTQYF.

This sequence joins TRBV24-1 and TRBJ2-3; perhaps TRBD2 as D (6 bases). The V and J ends lost 4 bases and 9 bases respectively, with 13 bases between them. CDR1 and CDR2 from the germline V gene are KGHDR and SFDVKD. CDR3 length: 13 amino acids. This CDR3 is CATSDGGRPTQYF. For the CDR3, the DNA is TGTGCCACCAGTGACGGGGGACGACCGACGCAGTATTTT.

V and J are TRBV20-1 and TRBJ2-7; 8 positions agree with TRBD1. CDR3 length equals 14 residues. J was trimmed by 0 bases and V by 6 bases; bases with no gene match: 7. The germline CDR1 and CDR2 sequences are DFQATT and SNEGSKA (reference sequence). CDR3 residues: CSATGTGSSYEQYF. The CDR3 coding sequence is TGCAGTGCAACCGGGACAGGCAGCTCCTACGAGCAGTACTTC.

This chain's CDR3 is CAISEFRDGYTF. The CDR3 nucleotides read TGTGCCATCAGTGAGTTCAGGGATGGCTACACCTTC. V gene TRBV10-3 combines with J gene TRBJ1-2; D is possibly TRBD1 (5 bases). The CDR3 consists of 12 residues. Germline V gives CDR1 ENHRY, CDR2 SYGVKD. V was shortened by 1 base and J by 6 bases, with 6 bases between the two germline ends.

The genes are TRBV24-1 and TRBJ2-5; a possible D gene is TRBD2 (7 bases). Trimming shortened V by 4 bases and J by 4 bases, and 12 bases separated the two germline ends. The CDR3 has 14 amino acids. Germline V gene data show CDR1 as KGHDR and CDR2 as SFDVKD. The CDR3 reads CATSDPGEGETQYF. The CDR3 nucleotides are TGTGCCACCAGTGACCCAGGGGAGGGAGAGACCCAGTACTTC.

This clonotype was seen a few times. The V gene is TRBV12-3 or TRBV12-4, the J gene TRBJ1-5; D is uncertain. The CDR3 runs to 13 residues. V was shortened by 11 bases and J by 7 bases, with 18 bases between the two germline ends. The chain's CDR3 is CAARLSVEQPQHF. CDR3 sequence (DNA): TGTGCCGCTCGCTTAAGCGTGGAGCAGCCCCAGCATTTT.